This TCR beta chain was obtained from a study of CD8+CD57+ T cells in acquired aplastic anemia. This clonotype was seen just once. The germline gene is not matched at one end of the junction; a read error may be the cause. Profiling that covered TCR beta VDJ and CDR3 relied on genomic DNA as its template. TCRdb reprocessed the reads via MiXCR and lists one record per CDR3 protein. The sample lists about 40,000 distinct CDR3 sequences, roughly three fifths seen once, with roughly three fifths in the top ten. The CDR3 is 13 residues long. Germline CDR1 reads LNHNV; CDR2 reads YYDKDF (reference sequence). Those patients picked for sequencing had displayed CD8+CD57+ cell expansion on flow cytometry.

The clonotype originates from a human donor with aplastic anemia. The V gene is TRBV15, the J gene TRBJ2-1; the D call may be TRBD1 or TRBD2 (6 bases each). Sequencing was performed on sorted CD4+, CD8+, or CD8+CD57+ T cells (not recorded which) from PBMCs. The CDR3 DNA is TGTGCCAGCAGCTTGGGGGGCGCGAATGAGCAGTTCTTC. This translates into CASSLGGANEQFF.